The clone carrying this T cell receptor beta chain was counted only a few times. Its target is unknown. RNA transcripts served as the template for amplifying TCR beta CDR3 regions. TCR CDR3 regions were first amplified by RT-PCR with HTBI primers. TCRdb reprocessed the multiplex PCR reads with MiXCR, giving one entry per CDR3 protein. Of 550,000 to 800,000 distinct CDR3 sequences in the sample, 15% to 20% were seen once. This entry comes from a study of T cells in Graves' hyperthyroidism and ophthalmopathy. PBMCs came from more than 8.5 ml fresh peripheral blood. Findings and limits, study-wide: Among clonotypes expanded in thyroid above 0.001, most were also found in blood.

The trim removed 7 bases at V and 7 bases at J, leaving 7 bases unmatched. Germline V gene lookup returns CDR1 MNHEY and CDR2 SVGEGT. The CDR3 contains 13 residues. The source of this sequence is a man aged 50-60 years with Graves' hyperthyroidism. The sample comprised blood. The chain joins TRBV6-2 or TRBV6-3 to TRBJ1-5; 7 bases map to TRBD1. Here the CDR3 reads CASTPTGRQPQHF. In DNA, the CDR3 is TGTGCCAGCACCCCGACAGGGAGACAGCCCCAGCATTTT.